A selection of T cell receptor beta chains follows, all from one sample in a study of Ad26.COV2.S vaccination and SARS-CoV-2 variants. The repertoire was sequenced with immunoSEQ multiplex PCR; TCRdb's copy has only in-frame clones and lacks some. The table includes about 250,000 clones, around 87% detected once. The sequencing here drew on peripheral blood, taken in a trial of Ad26.COV2.S vaccine versus placebo. These receptors came from a person aged 18 to 65 who received the Ad26.COV2.S COVID-19 vaccine or a placebo. CDR3s include the opening cysteine and the closing phenylalanine or tryptophan. Each record gives: V gene, J gene, clone size, CDR3 protein. Expanded clones get a size class; other rows say once, few or many, or leave the size out.

TRBV5-1	TRBJ2-3	.	CASSLDLVTDTQYF
TRBV11-2	TRBJ2-2	.	CASSPIQGAGELFF
TRBV19	TRBJ2-3	.	CASSPWGGPSTDTQYF
TRBV6-5	TRBJ1-1	.	CASRINRGKNTEAFF
TRBV3-1/TRBV3-2	TRBJ1-5	.	CASSQDLNSNQPQHF
TRBV18	TRBJ1-5	.	CASSPSGGHQPQHF
TRBV7-9	TRBJ1-1	.	CASSRTLAEAFF
TRBV28	TRBJ1-5	.	CASSLMIGRQPQHF
TRBV19	TRBJ1-5	.	CATRADLSNQPQHF
TRBV7-8	TRBJ2-7	once	CASSLVGYEQYF
TRBV30	TRBJ1-6	few	CAWSFGSYNSPLHF
TRBV27	TRBJ2-2	.	CASSGSPIKPGELFF
TRBV19	TRBJ1-2	.	CASTLDRVDGYTF
TRBV25-1	TRBJ2-5	.	CASTQTGGSGETQYF
TRBV7-8	TRBJ2-3	.	CASSQQGGRDTQYF
TRBV5-1	TRBJ1-4	once	CASSSRGGADEKLFF
TRBV14	TRBJ1-5	.	CASSPSGFNQPQHF
TRBV4-3	TRBJ1-6	once	CASSTNSPSSYNSPLHF
TRBV30	TRBJ2-7	.	CAWSRESEQYF
TRBV5-8	TRBJ1-4	.	CASSPLQGMGEKLFF
TRBV7-2	TRBJ2-1	.	CASSLDGTRHNEQFF
TRBV12-3/TRBV12-4	TRBJ2-1	.	CASSSTGNEQFF
TRBV5-1	TRBJ2-3	.	CASSLRGQGITDTQYF
TRBV7-9	TRBJ1-2	few	CASSLGGSFVNYGYTF